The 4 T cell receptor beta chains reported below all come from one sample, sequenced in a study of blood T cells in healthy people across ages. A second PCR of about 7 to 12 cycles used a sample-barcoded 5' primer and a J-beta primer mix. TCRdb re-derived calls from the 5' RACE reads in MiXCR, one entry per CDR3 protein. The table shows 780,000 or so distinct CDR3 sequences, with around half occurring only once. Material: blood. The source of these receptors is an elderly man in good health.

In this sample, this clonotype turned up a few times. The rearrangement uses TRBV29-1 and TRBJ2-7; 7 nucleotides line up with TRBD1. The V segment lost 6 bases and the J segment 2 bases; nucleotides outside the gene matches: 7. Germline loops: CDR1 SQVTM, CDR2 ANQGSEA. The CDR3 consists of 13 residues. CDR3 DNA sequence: TGCAGCGTCGGGACAGCCCAACCCTACGAGCAGTACTTC. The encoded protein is CSVGTAQPYEQYF.

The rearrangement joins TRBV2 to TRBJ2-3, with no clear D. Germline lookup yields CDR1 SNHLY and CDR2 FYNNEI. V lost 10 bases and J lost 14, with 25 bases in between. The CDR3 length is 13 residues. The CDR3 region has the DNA TGTGCCACCTGGGTATTTGATATCAGATACGCGTATTTT. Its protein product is CATWVFDIRYAYF.

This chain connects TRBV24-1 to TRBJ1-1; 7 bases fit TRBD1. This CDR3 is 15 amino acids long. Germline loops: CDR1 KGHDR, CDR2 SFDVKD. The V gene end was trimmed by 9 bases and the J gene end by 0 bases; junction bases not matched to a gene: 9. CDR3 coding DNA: TGTGCCACCGACTCGGGACAGAGTTTGAACACTGAAGCTTTCTTT. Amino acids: CATDSGQSLNTEAFF.

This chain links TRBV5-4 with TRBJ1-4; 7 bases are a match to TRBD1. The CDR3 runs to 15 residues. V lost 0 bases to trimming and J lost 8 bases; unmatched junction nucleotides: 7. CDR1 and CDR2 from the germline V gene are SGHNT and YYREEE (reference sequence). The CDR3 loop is CASSLANRGREKLFF. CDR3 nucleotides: TGTGCCAGCAGCTTGGCCAACAGGGGAAGGGAAAAACTGTTTTTT.